This record concerns one T cell receptor (beta chain) sequence. The clone's antigen remains unknown. No much larger clone is present one base from it, and per-base qualities are unavailable. Trimming leaves V shorter by 8 bases and J shorter by 6 bases, with the junction holding 15 bases beyond the gene matches. From its cysteine to its phenylalanine, the CDR3 spans 16 amino acids. Kept here is only the CDR3 DNA, which spans 48 bases and is read in frame from base 1. Reading the germline V gene (reference sequence) gives CDR1 LNHDA and CDR2 SQIVND. The trial excluded patients who had a history of autoimmune disease or were on systemic immunosuppression. Peripheral blood for TCR sequencing was collected from all dose cohorts at baseline, on cycle 4 day 1, and on cycle 7 day 1. The samples were drawn from a first-in-human, open-label, multicenter phase I dose-escalation trial of ivuxolimab. The trial enrolled adults with locally advanced or metastatic head and neck squamous cell, hepatocellular, melanoma or renal cell carcinoma. CD4+ and CD8+ T cells were sorted separately from peripheral blood before TCR sequencing.

This record belongs to a study of OX40 agonist ivuxolimab in advanced cancers. Broadly, across the study: Ivuxolimab was an agonistic, fully human IgG2 monoclonal antibody directed against OX40 (CD134), a costimulatory receptor. In the dose-escalation cohort, approximately 83% of patients were male, and the mean age was roughly 56 years with a range of roughly 20 to 80. Patients were allowed to have had prior anti-PD-1, anti-PD-L1 or anti-CTLA-4 therapy, and 40% of the dose-escalation patients had been treated with checkpoint inhibitors. Of the roughly 54 dose-escalation patients, hepatocellular carcinoma was present in roughly 19, melanoma in roughly 15, renal cell carcinoma in 9 and head and neck cancer in 9. The point of sequencing TCRbeta in the periphery was to test whether ivuxolimab changed TCR sequence diversity and drove clonal T-cell expansion. The paper covers the monotherapy dose-escalation part of the phase I ivuxolimab trial, which included N = 52 patients. Intravenous ivuxolimab was administered to patients every 2 weeks at six dose levels: 0.01, 0.1, 0.3, 1.5, 3 and 10 mg/kg. Three dose-escalation patients achieved partial responses, one with hepatocellular carcinoma and two with cutaneous melanoma.

Genomic DNA was isolated from the sorted cells so that the TCRbeta CDR3 region could be sequenced. The immunoSEQ Assay was used for sequencing of TCRbeta CDR3 regions. TCRdb retrieved this table from immuneACCESS and kept in-frame rearrangements only. Not all clones are present; in checked studies, unresolved V genes account for under half, and no reason is known for the remainder. Here the sample has roughly 71,000 clones; 65% to 85% occur a single time. Nearly 0.8% of the sample is in the top ten clones. Results and caveats for the whole study, not just this receptor: Which antigens the clonally expanded peripheral T cells were specific for was not determined. Low levels of normalized T-cell clonal expansion were also seen in some patients who did not respond. Clonal expansion of both CD4+ and CD8+ blood T cells was observed from baseline to week 6 at doses 0.1 to 3.0 mg/kg. After ivuxolimab, expanded clones were on average more numerous among CD8+ T cells than among CD4+ T cells. In the 0.1-3.0 mg/kg groups, partial responders had among the lowest normalized peripheral clonal expansion, particularly in CD8+ T cells.

This chain joins TRBV19 to TRBJ1-5; 8 central bases correspond to TRBD1. This clonotype was sampled from an adult with an advanced solid tumor such as melanoma, head and neck, liver or kidney cancer. Sequenced material: CD4+ or CD8+ T cells sorted from blood, taken in a trial of the OX40 agonist ivuxolimab. The CDR3 loop reads CASFPNPGQAAQPQHF. The DNA is as follows: TGTGCCAGTTTCCCCAACCCGGGACAGGCCGCTCAGCCCCAGCATTTT.